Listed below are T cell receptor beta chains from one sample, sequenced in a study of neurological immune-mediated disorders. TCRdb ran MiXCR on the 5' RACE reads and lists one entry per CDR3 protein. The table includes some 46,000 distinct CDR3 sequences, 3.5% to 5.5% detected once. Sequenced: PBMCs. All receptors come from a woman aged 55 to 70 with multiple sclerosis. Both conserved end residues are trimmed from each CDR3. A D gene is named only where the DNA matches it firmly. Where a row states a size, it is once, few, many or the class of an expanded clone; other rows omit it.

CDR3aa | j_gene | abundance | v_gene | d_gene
ASSQGLIDTQY | TRBJ2-3 | many | TRBV4-3 | NA
SVGPRAPSTYNEQF | TRBJ2-1 | many | TRBV29-1 | NA
SAPCLSGQNYGYT | TRBJ1-2 | many | TRBV20-1 | TRBD1
SANWQVRNTEAF | TRBJ1-1 | many | TRBV20-1 | NA
SANTGGYGYT | TRBJ1-2 | many | TRBV20-1 | NA
ASSLMREGHEQF | TRBJ2-1 | few | TRBV12-3/TRBV12-4 | TRBD2
ATSKLGTANTGELF | TRBJ2-2 | many | TRBV15 | TRBD1
SARRTGLLGAF | TRBJ1-1 | many | TRBV20-1 | TRBD1
SARSGASTDTQY | TRBJ2-3 | many | TRBV20-1 | NA
SARDRGGIQY | TRBJ2-4 | few | TRBV20-1 | TRBD1
SAFPQTSGGPEAF | TRBJ1-1 | many | TRBV20-1 | NA
ASSYTSGNTDTQY | TRBJ2-3 | NA | TRBV6-5 | TRBD2
SARRDRGRSEQF | TRBJ2-1 | many | TRBV20-1 | TRBD1
ASSLVGYGETQY | TRBJ2-5 | NA | TRBV27 | NA
ASRGGPQEADTQY | TRBJ2-3 | many | TRBV5-1 | NA
SARDRRGTDTQY | TRBJ2-3 | many | TRBV20-1 | NA
ATATGSVPYGYT | TRBJ1-2 | many | TRBV19 | TRBD1
SAPDNYGYT | TRBJ1-2 | many | TRBV20-1 | NA
ASSFGSGNSYNEQF | TRBJ2-1 | NA | TRBV5-1 | NA
ASSVGPTTGHYNSPLN | TRBJ1-6 | many | TRBV9 | NA
ASSVAGGLDTQY | TRBJ2-3 | many | TRBV2 | TRBD2
ASSLRTSGGSYNEQF | TRBJ2-1 | many | TRBV5-1 | TRBD2
ASSLFDSGDTQY | TRBJ2-3 | few | TRBV5-1 | NA
ASSLSGGRKLF | TRBJ1-4 | many | TRBV12-3/TRBV12-4 | NA
ASSLDWNTGELF | TRBJ2-2 | NA | TRBV5-1 | NA
ASSQQYEQY | TRBJ2-7 | many | TRBV7-2 | NA
ASSYVVGGTEAF | TRBJ1-1 | many | TRBV6-5 | NA
ASSHGLAADEQF | TRBJ2-1 | many | TRBV4-3 | NA
SASYRGLGGTQY | TRBJ2-5 | many | TRBV20-1 | NA
SVGLSTAMNTEAF | TRBJ1-1 | many | TRBV29-1 | NA
ASRPNRNQPQN | TRBJ1-5 | NA | TRBV6-5 | NA
ASSLEGRKLETQY | TRBJ2-5 | many | TRBV5-1 | NA
ASGLGYGGYT | TRBJ1-2 | many | TRBV5-1 | NA
ASSGVNPYEQY | TRBJ2-7 | NA | TRBV10-1 | NA
ASSIRQGGTGELF | TRBJ2-2 | NA | TRBV5-1 | NA
ASSGVTQGYT | TRBJ1-2 | many | TRBV25-1 | NA
AISPTSGGEETQY | TRBJ2-5 | many | TRBV10-3 | TRBD2
ASSRGTGGRAF | TRBJ1-1 | medium-sized | TRBV12-3/TRBV12-4 | TRBD1
SARDRVLETEAF | TRBJ1-1 | many | TRBV20-1 | NA
ASSVGGGQFYGYT | TRBJ1-2 | few | TRBV9 | TRBD1
ASSLGTGWGEQF | TRBJ2-1 | many | TRBV5-1 | TRBD1
ASRDRGTYEQY | TRBJ2-7 | NA | TRBV6-1 | TRBD1
ASSLLTGSDTQY | TRBJ2-3 | many | TRBV5-1 | NA
ASSFGRTNTEAF | TRBJ1-1 | many | TRBV12-3/TRBV12-4 | NA